This TCR beta chain was profiled in a study of sequential checkpoint blockade in melanoma. For the study at large: Patients were randomized 1:1 to nivolumab-then-ipilimumab or ipilimumab-then-nivolumab first-line.

Only in-frame clones appear in the TCRdb table, and some are missing; sequencing was by immunoSEQ multiplex PCR. The sample lists under 13,000 clones; about 50% were seen once. Treatment: randomized to nivolumab then ipilimumab (arm A) or the reverse (arm B). Live CD3+CD8+ CD19− CD56− cells were sorted from PBMCs. Germline V gives CDR1 MDHEN, CDR2 SYDVKM. V was shortened by 5 bases and J by 7 bases, with 11 bases between the two germline ends. The CDR3 is 12 residues long. This receptor was identified in a human donor with melanoma. J is TRBJ1-2 and V is TRBV28; no reliable D call. This sample comprised CD8+ T cells sorted from blood (inferred from file names), obtained from a patient given nivolumab and ipilimumab in sequence. The CDR3 bases are TGTGCCAGCAGTCCGGGAAGTCTTGGCTACACCTTC. It translates to CASSPGSLGYTF.